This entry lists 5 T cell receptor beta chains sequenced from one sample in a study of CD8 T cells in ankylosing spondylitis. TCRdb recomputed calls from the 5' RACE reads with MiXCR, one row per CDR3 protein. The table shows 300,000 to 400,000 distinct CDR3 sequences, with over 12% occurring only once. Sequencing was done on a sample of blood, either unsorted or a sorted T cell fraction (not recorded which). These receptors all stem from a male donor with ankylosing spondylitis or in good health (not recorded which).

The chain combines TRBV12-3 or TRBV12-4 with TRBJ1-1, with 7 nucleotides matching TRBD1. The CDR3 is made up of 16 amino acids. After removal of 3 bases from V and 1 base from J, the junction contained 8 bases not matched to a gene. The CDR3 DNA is TGTGCCAGCAGTTTCACCTCGGGACAGAGGAACACTGAAGCTTTCTTT. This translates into CASSFTSGQRNTEAFF.

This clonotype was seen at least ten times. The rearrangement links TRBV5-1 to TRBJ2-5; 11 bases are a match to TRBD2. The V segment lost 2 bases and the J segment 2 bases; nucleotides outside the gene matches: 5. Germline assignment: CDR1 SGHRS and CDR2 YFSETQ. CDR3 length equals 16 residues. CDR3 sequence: CASSLLAGGIQETQYF. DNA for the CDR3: TGCGCCAGCAGCTTATTAGCGGGAGGGATACAAGAGACCCAGTACTTC.

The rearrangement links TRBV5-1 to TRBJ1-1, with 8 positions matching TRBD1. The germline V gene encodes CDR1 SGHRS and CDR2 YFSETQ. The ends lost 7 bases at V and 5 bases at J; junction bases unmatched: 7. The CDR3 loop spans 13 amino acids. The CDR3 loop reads CASRDRSLTEAFF. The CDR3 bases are TGCGCCAGCCGGGACAGGTCTTTAACTGAAGCTTTCTTT.

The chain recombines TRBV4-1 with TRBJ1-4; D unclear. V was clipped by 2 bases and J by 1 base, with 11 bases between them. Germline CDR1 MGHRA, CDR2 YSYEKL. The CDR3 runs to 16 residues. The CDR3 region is CASSQSAGRTNEKLFF. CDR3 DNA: TGCGCCAGCAGCCAATCCGCGGGGAGAACTAATGAAAAACTGTTTTTT.

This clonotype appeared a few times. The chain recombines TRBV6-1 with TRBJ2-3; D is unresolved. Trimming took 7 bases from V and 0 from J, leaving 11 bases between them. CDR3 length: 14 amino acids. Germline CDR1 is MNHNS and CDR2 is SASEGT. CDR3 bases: TGTGCCAGCAAACTAACCTCTAGCACAGATACGCAGTATTTT. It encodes CASKLTSSTDTQYF.